This T cell receptor (beta chain) was retrieved from a study of blood T cell repertoires in COVID-19. Germline V gene lookup returns CDR1 SGHDT and CDR2 YYEEEE. The CDR3 is 12 amino acids. Trimming shortened V by 0 bases and J by 6 bases, and 6 bases separated the two germline ends. Study members were between about 18 and 95 years old and lived in about two dozen US regions. Cohort 3 recovery required two negative PCRs, clearance, or symptom resolution. Sequenced by immunoSEQ multiplex PCR; TCRdb stores in-frame clones only, minus some. The sample includes some 300,000 clones, about 90% of them seen just once.

The chain employs TRBV5-6 and TRBJ1-1, with D uncertain. This receptor was taken from a woman aged 30 to 39 who had recovered from COVID-19. Sequencing was carried out using PBMCs or T cells enriched from blood (not recorded which). The CDR3: CASSLGHAEAFF. The CDR3 bases are TGTGCCAGCAGCTTGGGACACGCTGAAGCTTTCTTT.